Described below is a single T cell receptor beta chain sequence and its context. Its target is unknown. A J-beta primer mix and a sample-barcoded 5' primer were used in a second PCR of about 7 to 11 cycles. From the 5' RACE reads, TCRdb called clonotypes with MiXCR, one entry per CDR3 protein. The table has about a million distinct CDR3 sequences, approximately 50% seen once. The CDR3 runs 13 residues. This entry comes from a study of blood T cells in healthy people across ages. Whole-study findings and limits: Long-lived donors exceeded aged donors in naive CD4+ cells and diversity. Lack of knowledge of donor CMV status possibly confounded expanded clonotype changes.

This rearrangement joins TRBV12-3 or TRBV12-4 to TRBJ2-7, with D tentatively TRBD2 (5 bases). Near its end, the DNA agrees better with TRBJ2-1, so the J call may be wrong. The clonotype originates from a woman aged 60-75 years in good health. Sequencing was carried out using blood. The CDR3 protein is CASTPRAGNEQFF. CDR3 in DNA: TGTGCCAGCACCCCGAGGGCCGGGAATGAGCAGTTCTTC.